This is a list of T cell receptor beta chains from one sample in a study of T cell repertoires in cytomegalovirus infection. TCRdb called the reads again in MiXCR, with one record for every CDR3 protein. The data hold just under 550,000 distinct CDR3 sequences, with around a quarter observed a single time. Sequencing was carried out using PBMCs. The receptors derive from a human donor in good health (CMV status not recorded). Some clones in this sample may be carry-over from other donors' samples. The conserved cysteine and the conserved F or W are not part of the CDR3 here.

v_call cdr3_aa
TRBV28 ASSLRFLRQETQY
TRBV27 ASSFGGTQY
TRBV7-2 ASSLSKGRNTEAF
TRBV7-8 ASSSRAQAYSGNTIY
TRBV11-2 ASSLVRQSNEQF
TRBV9 ASSVMIRRKGAHTGELF
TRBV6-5 ASRPYKIDTQY
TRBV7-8 ASSLGLSGYGYT
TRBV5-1 ASSVGSSGSSDTQY
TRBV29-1 SVDTRDGYNEQF
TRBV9 ASTSFGDNARDEQF